This T cell receptor beta chain originates from a study of blood T cells in healthy people across ages. Overall study context: T cells yielded about one barcoded beta molecule per two cells through template switching. Study outcomes and limitations: Reliance upon unsorted PBMCs precluded definitive naive versus antigen-experienced comparison. Compared with aged donors, long-lived donors showed fewer expanded clones, suggesting selection.

This clonotype was recorded many times. Its target is not known. Through a sample-barcoded 5' primer and a J-beta primer mix, a second PCR was run for roughly 6 to 11 cycles. Each cDNA molecule, via a template-switch adaptor with 12 random nucleotides, was tagged. TCRdb re-analysed the 5' RACE reads in MiXCR, keeping a single row per CDR3 protein. This table holds roughly 680,000 distinct CDR3 sequences, 52% found once. Sequencing was performed on blood. This clonotype originated in a woman of 80 years or more in good health.

The DNA for the CDR3 is TGTGCCACCAGCAGAGATATTCGGGGACAGGCCTACGAGCAGTACTTC. Translating it yields CATSRDIRGQAYEQYF. This sequence joins TRBV15 and TRBJ2-7; TRBD1 matches 8 bases. The junction had 6 bases not matched to a gene; V was cut back by 0 bases and J by 2 bases. Germline CDR1 reads LNHNV; CDR2 reads YYDKDF (reference sequence). The CDR3 consists of 16 residues. Using reference TRBV15 and TRBJ2-7 for the parts outside the CDR3, the full variable domain is DAMVIQNPRYQVTQFGKPVTLSCSQTLNHNVMYWYQQKSSQAPKLLFHYYDKDFNNEADTPDNFQSRRPNTSFCFLDIRSPGLGDTAMYLCATSRDIRGQAYEQYFGPGTRLTVT.